The source of this TCR beta chain is a study of CD4 T cells in relation to SARS-CoV-2 and coronaviruses. A note on this clone: What it binds is unknown.

Study-level findings and limits: Each donor contributed either pre-pandemic or post-infection samples, not both.

CD4+ T cells from unexposed donors were obtained before the COVID-19 pandemic (2011-2018). The cells were cultured for approximately ten days before CD4+ T cells were isolated. The CDR3 extends over 13 amino acids. Germline CDR1 MNHEY, CDR2 SMNVEV (reference sequence). The V end lost 4 bases, the J end lost 5 bases, and 11 bases lay between the germline ends. Clones were read by immunoSEQ multiplex PCR, and TCRdb kept only the in-frame ones, dropping some. The sample includes about 12,000 clones, roughly 65% of them seen just once. The sequenced sample consisted of CD4+ T cells from PBMCs, cultured in vitro. The sequence derives from a human donor in good health. The chain employs TRBV27 and TRBJ1-2, with D tentatively TRBD1 (5 bases). The CDR3 DNA reads TGTGCCAGCAGTTATCGGGGGGAGTATGGCTACACCTTC. Translation gives CASSYRGEYGYTF.